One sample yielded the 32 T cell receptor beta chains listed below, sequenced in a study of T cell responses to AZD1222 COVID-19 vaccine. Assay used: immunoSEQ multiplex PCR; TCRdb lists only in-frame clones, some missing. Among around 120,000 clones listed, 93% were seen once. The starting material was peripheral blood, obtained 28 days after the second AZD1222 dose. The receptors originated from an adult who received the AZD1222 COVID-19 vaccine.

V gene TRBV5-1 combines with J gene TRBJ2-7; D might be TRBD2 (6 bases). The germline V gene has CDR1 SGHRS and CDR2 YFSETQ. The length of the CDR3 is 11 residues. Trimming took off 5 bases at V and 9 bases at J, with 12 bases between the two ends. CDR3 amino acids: CASREGRWQYF. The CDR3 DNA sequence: TGCGCCAGCAGGGAGGGGCGGTGGCAGTACTTC.

CDR3 DNA sequence: TGTGCCAGCAGCCCGACTAGCGGGGGGGCCTACGAGCAGTACTTC. Its translation is CASSPTSGGAYEQYF. The genes are TRBV2 and TRBJ2-7; 14 nucleotides match TRBD2. This CDR3 has 15 amino acids. V shed 6 bases, J shed 2 bases, and the junction held 3 bases outside the gene matches. Germline V gene data show CDR1 as SNHLY and CDR2 as FYNNEI.

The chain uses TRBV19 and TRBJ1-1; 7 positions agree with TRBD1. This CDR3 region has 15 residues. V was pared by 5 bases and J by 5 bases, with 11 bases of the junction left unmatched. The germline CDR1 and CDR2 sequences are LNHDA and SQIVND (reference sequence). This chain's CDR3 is CASSLLRGQGTEAFF. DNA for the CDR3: TGTGCCAGTAGTTTACTAAGGGGGCAGGGAACTGAAGCTTTCTTT.

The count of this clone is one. CDR3: CASKATRITGELFF. CDR3 bases: TGTGCCAGCAAGGCTACTAGGATCACCGGGGAGCTGTTTTTT. The chain joins TRBV6-5 to TRBJ2-2; a possible D gene is TRBD2 (5 bases). Trimming pared 7 bases from V and 4 bases from J, leaving 13 bases between. The germline CDR1 and CDR2 sequences are MNHEY and SVGAGI. The CDR3 is 14 amino acids.

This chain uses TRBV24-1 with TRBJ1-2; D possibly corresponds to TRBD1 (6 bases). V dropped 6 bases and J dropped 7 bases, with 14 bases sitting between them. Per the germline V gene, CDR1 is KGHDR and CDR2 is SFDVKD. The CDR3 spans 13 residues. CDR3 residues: CATSSLRGGGYTF. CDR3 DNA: TGTGCCACCAGTTCCCTCAGGGGAGGTGGCTACACCTTC.

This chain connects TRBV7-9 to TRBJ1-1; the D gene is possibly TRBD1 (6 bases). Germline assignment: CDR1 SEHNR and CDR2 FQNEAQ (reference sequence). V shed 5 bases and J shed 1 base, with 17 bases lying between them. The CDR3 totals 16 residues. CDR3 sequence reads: CASSPVIRTENTEAFF. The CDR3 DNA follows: TGTGCCAGCAGCCCCGTCATAAGGACAGAGAACACTGAAGCTTTCTTT.

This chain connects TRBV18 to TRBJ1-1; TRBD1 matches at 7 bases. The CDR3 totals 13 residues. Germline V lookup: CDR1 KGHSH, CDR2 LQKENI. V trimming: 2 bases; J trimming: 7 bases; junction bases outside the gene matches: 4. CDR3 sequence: CASSPKGAIEAFF. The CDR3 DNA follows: TGTGCCAGCTCACCAAAGGGGGCGATTGAAGCTTTCTTT.

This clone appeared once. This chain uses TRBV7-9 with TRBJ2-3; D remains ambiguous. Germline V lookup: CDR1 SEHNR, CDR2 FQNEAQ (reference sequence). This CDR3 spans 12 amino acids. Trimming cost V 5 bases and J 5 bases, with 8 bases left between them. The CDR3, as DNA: TGTGCCAGCAGCGCACAGAGAGATACGCAGTATTTT. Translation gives CASSAQRDTQYF.

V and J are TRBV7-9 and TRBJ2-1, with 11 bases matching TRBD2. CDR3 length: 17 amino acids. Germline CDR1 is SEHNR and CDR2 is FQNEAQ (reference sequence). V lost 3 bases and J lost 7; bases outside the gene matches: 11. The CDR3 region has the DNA TGTGCCAGCAGCTTTCAGGATAGCGGGAGGGCCGATAATGAGCAGTTCTTC. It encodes CASSFQDSGRADNEQFF. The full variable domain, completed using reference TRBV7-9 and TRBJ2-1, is DTGVSQNPRHKITKRGQNVTFRCDPISEHNRLYWYRQTLGQGPEFLTYFQNEAQLEKSRLLSDRFSAERPKGSFSTLEIQRTEQGDSAMYLCASSFQDSGRADNEQFFGPGTRLTVL.

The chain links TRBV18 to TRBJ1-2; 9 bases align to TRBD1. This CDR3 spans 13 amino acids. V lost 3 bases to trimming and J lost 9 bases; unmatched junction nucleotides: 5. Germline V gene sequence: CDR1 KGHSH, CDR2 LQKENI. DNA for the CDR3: TGTGCCAGCTCACCCGGACAGGGGTTAAGCTACACCTTC. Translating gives CASSPGQGLSYTF.

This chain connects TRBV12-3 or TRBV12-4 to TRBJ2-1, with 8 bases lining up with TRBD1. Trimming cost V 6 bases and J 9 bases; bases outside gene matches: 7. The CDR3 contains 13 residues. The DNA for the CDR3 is TGTGCCAGCAGCCGACAGGGGAAGGTTGAGCAGTTCTTC. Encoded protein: CASSRQGKVEQFF.

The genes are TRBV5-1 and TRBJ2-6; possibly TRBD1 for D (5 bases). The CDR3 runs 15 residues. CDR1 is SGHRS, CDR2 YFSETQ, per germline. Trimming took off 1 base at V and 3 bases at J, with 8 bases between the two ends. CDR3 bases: TGCGCCAGCAGCTTGTCAGGGAATGGGGCCAACGTCCTGACTTTC. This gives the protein CASSLSGNGANVLTF.

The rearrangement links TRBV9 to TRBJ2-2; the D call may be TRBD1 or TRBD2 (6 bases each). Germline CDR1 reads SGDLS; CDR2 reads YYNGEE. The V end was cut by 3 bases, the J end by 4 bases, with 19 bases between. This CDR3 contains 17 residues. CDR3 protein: CASSARLGRGLTGELFF. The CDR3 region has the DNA TGTGCCAGCAGCGCGAGATTGGGCAGGGGACTCACCGGGGAGCTGTTTTTT.

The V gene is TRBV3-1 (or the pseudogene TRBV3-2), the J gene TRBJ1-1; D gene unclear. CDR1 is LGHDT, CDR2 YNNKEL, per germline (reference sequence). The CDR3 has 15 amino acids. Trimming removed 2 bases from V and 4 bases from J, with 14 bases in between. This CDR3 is CASSQTTFIGTEAFF. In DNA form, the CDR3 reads TGTGCCAGCAGCCAAACGACATTTATCGGCACTGAAGCTTTCTTT.

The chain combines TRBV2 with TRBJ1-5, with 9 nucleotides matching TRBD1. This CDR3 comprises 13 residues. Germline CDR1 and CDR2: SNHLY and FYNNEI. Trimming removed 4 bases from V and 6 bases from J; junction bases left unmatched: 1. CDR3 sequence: CASSGQGVQPQHF. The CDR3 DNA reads TGTGCCAGCAGTGGACAGGGGGTTCAGCCCCAGCATTTT.

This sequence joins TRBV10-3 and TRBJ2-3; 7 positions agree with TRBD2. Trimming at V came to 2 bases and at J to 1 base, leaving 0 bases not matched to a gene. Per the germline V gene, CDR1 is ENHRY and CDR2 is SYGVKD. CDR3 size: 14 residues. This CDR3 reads CAISERGGTDTQYF. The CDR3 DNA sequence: TGTGCCATCAGTGAGCGGGGGGGCACAGATACGCAGTATTTT.

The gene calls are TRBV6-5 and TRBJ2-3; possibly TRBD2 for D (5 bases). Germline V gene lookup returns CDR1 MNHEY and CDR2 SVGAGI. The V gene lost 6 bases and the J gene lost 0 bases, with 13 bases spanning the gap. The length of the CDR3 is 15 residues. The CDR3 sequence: CASRGLATSTDTQYF. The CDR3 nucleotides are TGTGCCAGCAGAGGACTTGCCACAAGCACAGATACGCAGTATTTT.

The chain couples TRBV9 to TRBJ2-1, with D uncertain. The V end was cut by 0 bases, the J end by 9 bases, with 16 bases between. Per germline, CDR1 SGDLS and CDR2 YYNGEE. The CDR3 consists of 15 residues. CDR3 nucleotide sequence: TGTGCCAGCAGCGTAGAAGCGTCTCTCCACGGTGAGCAGTTCTTC. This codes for CASSVEASLHGEQFF. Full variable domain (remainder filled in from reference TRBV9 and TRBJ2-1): DSGVTQTPKHLITATGQRVTLRCSPRSGDLSVYWYQQSLDQGLQFLIQYYNGEERAKGNILERFSAQQFPDLHSELNLSSLELGDSALYFCASSVEASLHGEQFFGPGTRLTVL.

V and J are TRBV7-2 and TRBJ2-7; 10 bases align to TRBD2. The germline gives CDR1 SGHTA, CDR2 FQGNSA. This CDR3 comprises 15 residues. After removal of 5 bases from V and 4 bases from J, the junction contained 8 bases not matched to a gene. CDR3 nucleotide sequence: TGTGCCAGCAGCCGCGGACAGGGACTAGCGTACGAGCAGTACTTC. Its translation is CASSRGQGLAYEQYF.

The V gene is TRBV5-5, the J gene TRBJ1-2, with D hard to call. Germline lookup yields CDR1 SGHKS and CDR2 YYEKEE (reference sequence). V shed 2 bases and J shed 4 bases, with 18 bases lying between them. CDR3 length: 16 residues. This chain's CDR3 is CASSFGLPFATYGYTF. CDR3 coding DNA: TGTGCCAGCAGCTTTGGTTTGCCCTTCGCGACCTATGGCTACACCTTC.

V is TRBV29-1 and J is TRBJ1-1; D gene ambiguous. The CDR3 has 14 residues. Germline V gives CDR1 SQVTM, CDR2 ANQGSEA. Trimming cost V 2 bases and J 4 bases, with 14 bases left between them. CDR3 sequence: CSVEMVQLGTEAFF. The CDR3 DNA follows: TGCAGCGTTGAAATGGTACAGTTGGGCACTGAAGCTTTCTTT.

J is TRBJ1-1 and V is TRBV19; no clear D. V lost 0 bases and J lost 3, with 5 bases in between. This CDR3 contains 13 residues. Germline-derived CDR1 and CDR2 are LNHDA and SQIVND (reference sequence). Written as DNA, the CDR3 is TGTGCCAGTAGTATAGAGGTGGACACTGAAGCTTTCTTT. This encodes CASSIEVDTEAFF.

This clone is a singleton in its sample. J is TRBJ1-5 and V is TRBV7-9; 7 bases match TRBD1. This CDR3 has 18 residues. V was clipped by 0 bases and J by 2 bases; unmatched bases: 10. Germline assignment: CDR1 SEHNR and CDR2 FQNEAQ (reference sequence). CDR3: CASSLARQGWYGNQPQHF. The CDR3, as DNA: TGTGCCAGCAGCTTAGCGCGACAGGGTTGGTATGGCAATCAGCCCCAGCATTTT.

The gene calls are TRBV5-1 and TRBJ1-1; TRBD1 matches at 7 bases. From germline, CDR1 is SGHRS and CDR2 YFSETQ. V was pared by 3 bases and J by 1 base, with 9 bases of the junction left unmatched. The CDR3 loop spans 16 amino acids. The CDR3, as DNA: TGCGCCAGCAGCTGGGGTGTCAGGGACAGGAACACTGAAGCTTTCTTT. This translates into CASSWGVRDRNTEAFF. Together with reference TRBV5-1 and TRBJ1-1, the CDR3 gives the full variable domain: KAGVTQTPRYLIKTRGQQVTLSCSPISGHRSVSWYQQTPGQGLQFLFEYFSETQRNKGNFPGRFSGRQFSNSRSEMNVSTLELGDSALYLCASSWGVRDRNTEAFFGQGTRLTVV.

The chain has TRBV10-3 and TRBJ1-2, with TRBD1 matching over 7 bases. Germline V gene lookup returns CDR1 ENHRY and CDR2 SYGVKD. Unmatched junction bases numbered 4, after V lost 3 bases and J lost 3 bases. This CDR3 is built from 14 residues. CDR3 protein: CAISDIGTDYGYTF. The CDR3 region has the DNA TGTGCCATCAGTGACATAGGGACAGACTATGGCTACACCTTC.

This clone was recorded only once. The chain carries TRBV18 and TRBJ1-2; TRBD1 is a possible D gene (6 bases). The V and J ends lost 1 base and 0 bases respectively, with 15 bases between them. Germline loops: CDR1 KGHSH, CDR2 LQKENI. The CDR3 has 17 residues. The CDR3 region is CASSPLSPGAANYGYTF. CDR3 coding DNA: TGTGCCAGCTCACCACTTTCCCCGGGGGCAGCTAACTATGGCTACACCTTC.

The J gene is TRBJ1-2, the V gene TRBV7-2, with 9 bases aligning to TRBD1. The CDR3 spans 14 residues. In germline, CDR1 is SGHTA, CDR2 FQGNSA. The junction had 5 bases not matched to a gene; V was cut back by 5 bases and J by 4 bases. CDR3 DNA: TGTGCCAGCAGCCAGACAGGGGGACCCTATGGCTACACCTTC. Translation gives CASSQTGGPYGYTF.

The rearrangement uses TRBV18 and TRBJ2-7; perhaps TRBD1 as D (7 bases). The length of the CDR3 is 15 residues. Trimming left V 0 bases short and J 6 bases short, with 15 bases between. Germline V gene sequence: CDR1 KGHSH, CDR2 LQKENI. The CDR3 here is CASSPPTDREVEQYF. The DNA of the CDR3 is TGTGCCAGCTCACCACCTACCGACAGGGAGGTCGAGCAGTACTTC.

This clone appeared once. The CDR3 sequence: CAISRQGSTDTQYF. The CDR3 nucleotides are TGTGCCATCAGCCGACAGGGAAGCACAGATACGCAGTATTTT. The rearrangement uses TRBV10-3 and TRBJ2-3; 7 bases are shared with TRBD1. J was trimmed by 0 bases and V by 6 bases; bases with no gene match: 3. The CDR3 totals 14 residues. Germline values: CDR1 ENHRY, CDR2 SYGVKD.

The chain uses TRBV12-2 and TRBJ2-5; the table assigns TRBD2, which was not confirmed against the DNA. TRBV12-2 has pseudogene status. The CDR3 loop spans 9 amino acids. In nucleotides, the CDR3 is TGTGCAAGTGAGGAGACCCAGTACTTC. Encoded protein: CASEETQYF.

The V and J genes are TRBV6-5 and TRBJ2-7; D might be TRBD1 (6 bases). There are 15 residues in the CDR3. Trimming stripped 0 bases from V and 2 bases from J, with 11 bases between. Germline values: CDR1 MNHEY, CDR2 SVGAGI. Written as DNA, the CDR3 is TGTGCCAGCAGTTACTCACGGACAGAAGCCTACGAGCAGTACTTC. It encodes CASSYSRTEAYEQYF.

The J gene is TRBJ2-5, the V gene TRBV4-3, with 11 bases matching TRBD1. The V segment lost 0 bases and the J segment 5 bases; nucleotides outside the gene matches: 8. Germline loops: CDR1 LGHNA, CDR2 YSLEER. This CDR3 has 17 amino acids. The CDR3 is CASSQEPGQGGHETQYF. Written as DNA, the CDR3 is TGCGCCAGCAGCCAAGAACCGGGACAGGGGGGACATGAGACCCAGTACTTC.